These 6 T cell receptor beta chains were sequenced from one sample in a study of a mutant IDH1 vaccine in newly diagnosed glioma. Noted time point: week 47, end of study. Every vaccine dose comprised 300 ug of mutant IDH1 20-mer peptide plus topical imiquimod. Sequencing was performed with immunoSEQ multiplex PCR; in TCRdb, only in-frame clones are kept and a portion is missing. The sample lists some 62,000 clones; over 80% were seen once. These receptors lack a known antigen. Sequences were derived from PBMCs, sampled from a glioma patient whose treatment included an IDH1 peptide vaccine. All receptors come from a man aged 25 to 40 with glioma.

V gene TRBV5-1 combines with J gene TRBJ1-2, with D hard to call. The ends were cut back, 4 bases at V and 0 bases at J, with 13 bases in the middle. The CDR3 runs to 15 residues. Germline-derived CDR1 and CDR2 are SGHRS and YFSETQ. CDR3 in amino acids: CASSGWSRANYGYTF. The CDR3 coding sequence is TGCGCCAGCAGCGGGTGGAGCAGAGCTAACTATGGCTACACCTTC.

V and J are TRBV28 and TRBJ1-1; 11 bases are a match to TRBD1. V lost 3 bases to trimming and J lost 4 bases; unmatched junction nucleotides: 7. The length of the CDR3 is 16 residues. Germline V gene lookup returns CDR1 MDHEN and CDR2 SYDVKM. In nucleotides, the CDR3 is TGTGCCAGCAGTTTCACGATAGGGACAGGGGGCACTGAAGCTTTCTTT. It encodes CASSFTIGTGGTEAFF.

The gene calls are TRBV13 and TRBJ1-4, with 8 bases lining up with TRBD1. CDR1 and CDR2 from the germline V gene are PRHDT and FYEKMQ (reference sequence). The CDR3 spans 15 residues. J lost 5 bases, V lost 5 bases, and 7 bases had no gene match. Here the CDR3 reads CASSLAGGENEKLFF. The CDR3, as DNA: TGTGCCAGCAGCCTGGCAGGGGGCGAGAATGAAAAACTGTTTTTT.

The V and J genes are TRBV6-5 and TRBJ1-1; possibly TRBD1 for D (6 bases). The CDR3 sequence is 13 residues long. The V gene's germline CDR1 is MNHEY and CDR2 SVGAGI. Trimming took 8 bases from V and 4 from J, leaving 14 bases between them. The DNA for the CDR3 is TGTGCCAGCGAGGGGGGGGTTGGCACTGAAGCTTTCTTT. It yields the protein CASEGGVGTEAFF.

The chain combines TRBV11-2 with TRBJ1-1, with 8 bases fitting TRBD1. Germline assignment: CDR1 SGHAT and CDR2 FQNNGV. Losses at the gene ends were 1 base for V and 1 base for J; bases not matched to a gene: 2. This CDR3 spans 15 amino acids. The CDR3 is CASSLVTGENTEAFF. CDR3 DNA sequence: TGTGCCAGCAGCTTAGTGACAGGGGAGAACACTGAAGCTTTCTTT.

The chain employs TRBV6-5 and TRBJ2-3, with TRBD1 matching over 7 bases. Germline CDR1 reads MNHEY; CDR2 reads SVGAGI. The CDR3 length is 15 residues. Germline trimming cut 2 bases from V and 1 base from J; bases unmatched to any gene: 3. The CDR3 DNA follows: TGTGCCAGCAGTTACAGGGGGCTGGGCACAGATACGCAGTATTTT. Translation: CASSYRGLGTDTQYF.